This is a list of T cell receptor beta chains from one sample in a study of T cell responses to AZD1222 COVID-19 vaccine. The protocol was immunoSEQ multiplex PCR, while the TCRdb copy is restricted to in-frame clones and leaves out a portion. The profile shows tens of thousands of clones, approximately 90% of them singletons. This specimen was peripheral blood, taken on day 0 of AZD1222 vaccination. Receptors were obtained from an adult in good health. Each CDR3 is given with its conserved first and last residue. A D gene is named only where the DNA matches it firmly. Only some rows state a clone size, as once, few, many or a class for expanded clones.

TRBJ2-2 NA TRBD1 TRBV7-3 CASSSTGAGELFF TGTGCCAGCAGCTCGACAGGGGCCGGGGAGCTGTTTTTT
TRBJ1-4 NA TRBD1 TRBV10-3 CAISKGQGGNEKLFF TGTGCCATCAGTAAAGGACAGGGTGGGAATGAAAAACTGTTTTTT
TRBJ1-4 NA NA TRBV6-2/TRBV6-3 CASSMPQDANEKLFF TGTGCCAGCAGCATGCCCCAGGATGCTAATGAAAAACTGTTTTTT
TRBJ1-2 NA NA TRBV3-1/TRBV3-2 CASSPRRRTNYGYTF TGTGCCAGCAGCCCCCGGCGGAGGACGAACTATGGCTACACCTTC
TRBJ2-1 once TRBD1 TRBV7-3 CASSLKSRGNYNEQFF TGTGCCAGCAGCTTAAAGTCCAGGGGGAATTACAATGAGCAGTTCTTC
TRBJ2-2 NA NA TRBV6-4 CASSVMLPANTGELFF TGTGCCAGCAGTGTTATGCTCCCCGCGAACACCGGGGAGCTGTTTTTT
TRBJ1-5 NA NA TRBV7-2 CASSPRSGIRQPQHF TGTGCCAGCAGCCCTCGTTCTGGGATCAGACAGCCCCAGCATTTT
TRBJ1-1 NA NA TRBV5-4 CASSGPTGTEAFF TGTGCCAGCAGCGGACCGACAGGAACTGAAGCTTTCTTT
TRBJ2-3 NA TRBD2 TRBV3-1/TRBV3-2 CASSREAGSTDTQYF TGTGCCAGCAGCCGGGAAGCGGGGAGCACAGATACGCAGTATTTT
TRBJ1-4 NA NA TRBV30 CAWSVLQGVEKLFF TGTGCCTGGAGTGTCTTGCAGGGTGTTGAAAAACTGTTTTTT
TRBJ1-2 NA NA TRBV30 CAWRPGAYGYTF TGTGCCTGGAGGCCCGGAGCCTATGGCTACACCTTC
TRBJ2-5 NA NA TRBV6-2/TRBV6-3 CASSFGGSGQGGETQYF TGTGCCAGCAGTTTTGGTGGATCGGGCCAGGGTGGCGAGACCCAGTACTTC
TRBJ1-3 NA NA TRBV30 CAWSRSAGNTIYF TGTGCCTGGAGTCGGTCAGCTGGAAACACCATATATTTT
TRBJ2-5 NA NA TRBV3-1/TRBV3-2 CASSPLAPRQFGKETQYF TGTGCCAGCAGTCCCCTAGCGCCTAGACAATTTGGGAAAGAGACCCAGTACTTC
TRBJ1-4 NA NA TRBV6-1 CASSVRTRSTNEKLFF TGTGCCAGCAGTGTCAGGACGCGGTCAACTAATGAAAAACTGTTTTTT
TRBJ1-1 NA TRBD1 TRBV7-8 CASSHNPTGDTEAFF TGTGCCAGCAGCCATAATCCAACAGGGGACACTGAAGCTTTCTTT
TRBJ1-5 NA TRBD1 TRBV7-2 CASSNDRGSRPQHF TGTGCCAGCAGCAATGACAGGGGGTCGCGGCCCCAGCATTTT
TRBJ1-5 NA NA TRBV6-2/TRBV6-3 CASSYSRGGVYPQHF TGTGCCAGCAGTTACTCCCGAGGGGGGGTGTATCCCCAGCATTTT
TRBJ1-3 NA NA TRBV11-3 CASSRQGSGNTIYF TGTGCCAGCAGCCGCCAGGGATCTGGAAACACCATATATTTT
TRBJ1-2 NA TRBD1 TRBV19 CASNEHRGREVGYGYTF TGTGCCAGTAACGAGCATAGGGGGCGCGAAGTCGGGTATGGCTACACCTTC
TRBJ1-1 NA NA TRBV9 CASAPRGSTNTEAFF TGTGCCAGCGCCCCCCGGGGGTCGACGAACACTGAAGCTTTCTTT
TRBJ1-6 NA TRBD1 TRBV10-3 CAISRQGGGSPLHF TGTGCCATCAGTAGGCAGGGGGGGGGTTCACCCCTCCACTTT
TRBJ1-2 NA TRBD1 TRBV5-6 CASSRDRVDYGYTF TGTGCCAGCAGCCGCGACAGGGTCGACTATGGCTACACCTTC
TRBJ2-2 NA TRBD1 TRBV19 CASSNYNWFRDRVNTGELFF TGTGCCAGTAGTAATTATAATTGGTTCCGGGACAGGGTAAACACCGGGGAGCTGTTTTTT